A single sample gave rise to the 9 T cell receptor beta chains below, sequenced in a study of PD-L1 blockade in urothelial cancer listed by TCRdb under 2017. Library prep was done by the immunoSEQ multiplex PCR assay. As stored in TCRdb, this immuneACCESS dataset retains in-frame rearrangements with V and J assigned. A fraction of the clones does not appear; measured against another copy, unresolved V genes explain less than half of the discrepancy, and the remainder lacks a known reason. A total of 80,000 to 95,000 clones appear in this sample, over 80% of them only once. In total, the top ten clones hold around 7.7% of the sample. The sample's time point label, in plain terms: peripheral blood 6 weeks after treatment start. Material: PBMCs, obtained around atezolizumab (anti-PD-L1) treatment. These receptors originate from a man between 70 and 80 years old with urothelial cancer.

The V call is TRBV6-1, the J call TRBJ2-7; a weak D match, TRBD2 (6 bases). V was cut by 2 bases and J by 3 bases, with 14 bases left in between. Germline V gene lookup returns CDR1 MNHNS and CDR2 SASEGT. The CDR3 is 15 amino acids. CDR3 bases: TGTGCCAGCAGTGAACCGGGGGTTCTCGGCTACGAGCAGTACTTC. Its translation is CASSEPGVLGYEQYF.

This clone was picked up a small number of times. The chain employs TRBV7-9 and TRBJ1-3; D might be TRBD1 (5 bases). Trimming removed 5 bases at V and 9 bases at J, with 26 bases between. The CDR3 has 17 amino acids. The V gene's germline CDR1 is SEHNR and CDR2 FQNEAQ (reference sequence). DNA for the CDR3: TGTGCCAGCAGCGGCAATTCAAGACTTCAGGGTGCCGGCACCATATATTTT. Residues: CASSGNSRLQGAGTIYF.

The gene calls are TRBV29-1 and TRBJ2-1, with D maybe TRBD2 (6 bases). V was cut by 1 base and J by 10 bases, with 23 bases left in between. This CDR3 contains 16 residues. Germline V gives CDR1 SQVTM, CDR2 ANQGSEA. CDR3 DNA: TGCAGCGTTGAAGGGGAGGCCCGGGCTATCACTGGAGAGCAGTTCTTC. It translates to CSVEGEARAITGEQFF.

The chain uses TRBV10-3 and TRBJ2-5; D possibly corresponds to TRBD2 (6 bases). The V and J ends lost 3 bases and 5 bases respectively, with 10 bases between them. CDR1 and CDR2 (germline): ENHRY, SYGVKD. The CDR3 length is 13 residues. CDR3 nucleotides: TGTGCCATCAGTGACGGAGGGTTGGAGACCCAGTACTTC. This encodes CAISDGGLETQYF.

This clone was observed a few times. V is TRBV5-1 and J is TRBJ1-1, with 9 bases matching TRBD1. J was trimmed by 1 base and V by 4 bases; bases with no gene match: 2. From germline, CDR1 is SGHRS and CDR2 YFSETQ. The CDR3 spans 14 residues. CDR3 bases: TGCGCCAGCAGCGCGGACAGGGGGAACACTGAAGCTTTCTTT. It translates to CASSADRGNTEAFF.

The gene calls are TRBV6-5 and TRBJ2-7; a weak D match, TRBD2 (5 bases). The CDR3 consists of 16 residues. The V gene's germline CDR1 is MNHEY and CDR2 SVGAGI. Deletions cut 0 bases from V and 6 bases from J, with 18 bases between. The CDR3 loop is CASSYSKVLGGSEQYF. In nucleotides, the CDR3 is TGTGCCAGCAGTTACTCGAAGGTGTTGGGTGGGAGCGAGCAGTACTTC.

The rearrangement links TRBV6-1 to TRBJ2-1; the match to TRBD2 covers 15 bases. Germline assignment: CDR1 MNHNS and CDR2 SASEGT. This CDR3 comprises 14 residues. V gave up 6 bases and J gave up 9 bases; unmatched junction bases: 3. The CDR3 DNA follows: TGTGCCAGCAGGGGGACTAGCGGGAGGCTTGAGCAGTTCTTC. Protein product: CASRGTSGRLEQFF.

The chain has TRBV27 and TRBJ2-7; 8 bases are shared with TRBD2. V trimming: 4 bases; J trimming: 2 bases; junction bases outside the gene matches: 16. The CDR3 runs to 18 residues. Germline-derived CDR1 and CDR2 are MNHEY and SMNVEV (reference sequence). CDR3 sequence (DNA): TGTGCCAGCAGTTCCTCTTCGGGGATGGTAGCGGGACCCTACGAGCAGTACTTC. The encoded protein is CASSSSSGMVAGPYEQYF.

The gene calls are TRBV5-6 and TRBJ2-4; TRBD1 is a possible D gene (8 bases). The CDR3 is 13 residues long. From germline, CDR1 is SGHDT and CDR2 YYEEEE. V lost 4 bases to trimming and J lost 8 bases, with 13 bases between them. The CDR3 coding sequence is TGTGCCAGCAGCATCACAGGGGGGGACATTCAGTACTTC. Residues: CASSITGGDIQYF.